This record looks at one T cell receptor (beta chain) sequence and its context. The entry originates in a study of shared clonotypes between healthy human individuals. Study as a whole: The study used three CD4 naive, three CD4 memory, two CD8 naive and one CD8 memory plate per donor.

Deep level was the assay's run setting. For sorted subsets, approximately 200 ng DNA per replicate equaled around 28,000 T cell genomes. Repertoires were generated with immunoSEQ multiplex PCR, while TCRdb's copy carries only in-frame clones and drops some. The sample shows 400,000 to 600,000 clones, about 96% of them seen only once. The CDR3 runs to 13 residues. V lost 2 bases and J lost 5, with 10 bases in between. Germline V gives CDR1 SGHDT, CDR2 YYEEEE. The TCR was taken from a woman aged 30 to 39 in good health. The material sequenced was naive CD4+ T cells sorted from blood. As for subset: CD45RA+ positively selected. The rearrangement uses TRBV5-6 and TRBJ2-5; possibly TRBD1 for D (5 bases). The CDR3 here is CASSFGRVETQYF. CDR3 DNA sequence: TGTGCCAGCAGCTTCGGCAGGGTTGAGACCCAGTACTTC. The complete variable domain, with remaining parts taken from reference TRBV5-6 and TRBJ2-5, reads DAGVTQSPTHLIKTRGQQVTLRCSPKSGHDTVSWYQQALGQGPQFIFQYYEEEERQRGNFPDRFSGHQFPNYSSELNVNALLLGDSALYLCASSFGRVETQYFGPGTRLLVL.